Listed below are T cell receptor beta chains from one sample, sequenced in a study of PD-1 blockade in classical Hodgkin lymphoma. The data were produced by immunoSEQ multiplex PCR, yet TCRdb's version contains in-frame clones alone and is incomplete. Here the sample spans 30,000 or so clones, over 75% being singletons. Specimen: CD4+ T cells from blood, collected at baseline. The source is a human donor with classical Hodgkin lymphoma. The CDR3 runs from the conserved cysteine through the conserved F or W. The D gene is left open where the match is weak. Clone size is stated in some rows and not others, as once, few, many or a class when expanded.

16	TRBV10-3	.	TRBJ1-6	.	CAISGGVAGTNSPLHF	TGTGCCATTTCGGGAGGGGTCGCAGGGACTAATTCACCCCTCCACTTT
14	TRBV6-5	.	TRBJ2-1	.	CASSYWLENNEQFF	TGTGCCAGCAGTTACTGGCTAGAAAACAATGAGCAGTTCTTC
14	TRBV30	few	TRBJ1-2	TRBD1	CAWGQGQGAIGYTF	TGTGCCTGGGGACAGGGACAGGGGGCGATAGGCTACACCTTC
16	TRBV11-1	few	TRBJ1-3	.	CASSHGTTSSGNTIYF	TGTGCCAGCAGCCACGGGACAACCTCCTCTGGAAACACCATATATTTT
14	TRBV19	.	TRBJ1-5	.	CASSKQDSNQPQHF	TGTGCCAGTAGTAAACAAGATAGCAATCAGCCCCAGCATTTT
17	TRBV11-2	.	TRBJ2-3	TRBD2	CASSARLAGTSTDTQYF	TGTGCCAGCAGCGCCCGACTAGCAGGTACTAGCACAGATACGCAGTATTTT
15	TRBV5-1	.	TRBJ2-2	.	CASSLSGRDTGELFF	TGCGCCAGCAGCTTGAGCGGCAGGGACACCGGGGAGCTGTTTTTT
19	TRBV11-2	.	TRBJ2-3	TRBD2	CASSLASSHSGRVSDTQYF	TGTGCCAGCAGCTTAGCCTCCTCCCATAGCGGGAGGGTGTCAGATACGCAGTATTTT
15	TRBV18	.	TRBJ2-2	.	CASSLQGPPTGELFF	TGTGCCAGCTCACTCCAGGGGCCACCCACCGGGGAGCTGTTTTTT
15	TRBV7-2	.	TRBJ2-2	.	CASSWVASDSGELFF	TGTGCCAGCAGCTGGGTAGCTTCAGATTCCGGGGAGCTGTTTTTT
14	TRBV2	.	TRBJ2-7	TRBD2	CASRSTSGSNEQYF	TGTGCCAGCAGATCGACTAGCGGGAGCAACGAGCAGTACTTC
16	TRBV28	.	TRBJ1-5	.	CASPSCGGRSNQPQHF	TGTGCCAGCCCTTCCTGTGGGGGAAGAAGCAATCAGCCCCAGCATTTT
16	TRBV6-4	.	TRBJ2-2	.	CASSGGGQGHTGELFF	TGTGCCAGCAGTGGAGGCGGCCAGGGACACACCGGGGAGCTGTTTTTT
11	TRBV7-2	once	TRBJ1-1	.	CASSLEWVAFF	TGTGCCAGCAGCTTAGAGTGGGTAGCTTTCTTT